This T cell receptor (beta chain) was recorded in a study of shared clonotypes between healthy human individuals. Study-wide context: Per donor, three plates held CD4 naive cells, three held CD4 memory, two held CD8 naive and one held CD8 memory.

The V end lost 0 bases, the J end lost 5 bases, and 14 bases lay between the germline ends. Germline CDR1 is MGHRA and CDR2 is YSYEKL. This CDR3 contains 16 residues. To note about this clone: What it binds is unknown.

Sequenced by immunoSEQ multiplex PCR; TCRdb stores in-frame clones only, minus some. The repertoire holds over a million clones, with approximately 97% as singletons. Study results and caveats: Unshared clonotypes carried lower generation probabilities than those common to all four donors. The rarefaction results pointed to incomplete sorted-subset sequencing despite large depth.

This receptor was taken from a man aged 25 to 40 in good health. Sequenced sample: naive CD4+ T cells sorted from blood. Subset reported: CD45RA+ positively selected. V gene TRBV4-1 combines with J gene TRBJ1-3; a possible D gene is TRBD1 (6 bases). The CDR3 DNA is TGCGCCAGCAGCCAAGATCTTCGGGACAAGAGAAACACCATATATTTT. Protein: CASSQDLRDKRNTIYF.